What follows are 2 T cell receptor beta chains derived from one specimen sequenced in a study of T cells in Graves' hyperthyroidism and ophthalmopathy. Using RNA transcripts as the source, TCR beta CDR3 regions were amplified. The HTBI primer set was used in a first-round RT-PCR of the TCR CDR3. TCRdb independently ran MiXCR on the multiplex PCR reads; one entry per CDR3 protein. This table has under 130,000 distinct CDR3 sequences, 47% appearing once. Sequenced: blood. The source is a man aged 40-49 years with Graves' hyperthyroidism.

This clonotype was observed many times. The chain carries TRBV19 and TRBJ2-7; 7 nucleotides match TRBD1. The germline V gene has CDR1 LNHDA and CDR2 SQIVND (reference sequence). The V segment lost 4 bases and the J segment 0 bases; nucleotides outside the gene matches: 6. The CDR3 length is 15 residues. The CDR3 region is CASSRRDSYSYEQYF. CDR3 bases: TGTGCCAGTAGTAGACGGGACAGCTACTCCTACGAGCAGTACTTC.

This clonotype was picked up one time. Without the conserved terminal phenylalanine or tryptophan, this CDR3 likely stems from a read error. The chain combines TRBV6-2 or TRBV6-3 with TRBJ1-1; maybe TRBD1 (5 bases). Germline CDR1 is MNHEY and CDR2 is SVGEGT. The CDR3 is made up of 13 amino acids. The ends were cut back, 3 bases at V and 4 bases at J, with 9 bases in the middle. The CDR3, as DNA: TGTGCCAGCAGTTATGCGGGGGGCACTGAAGCTTTCTTA. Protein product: CASSYAGGTEAFL.